Reported below is one TCR beta chain. Antigen unknown. This record belongs to a study of CD8+ T cells in alopecia areata. Study-wide background: The study gave tofacitinib for 6 to 18 months, then 6 months off drug.

CDR1 is SGHTA and CDR2 is FQGNSA in the germline V gene. CDR3 length: 15 amino acids. The V end lost 4 bases, the J end lost 9 bases, and 20 bases lay between the germline ends. Treatment meaning: oral pan-JAK inhibitor, 5-10 mg twice daily. Lesional scalp tissue (obtained by punch biopsy) and peripheral blood were collected from alopecia areata patients. Findings of the study overall: It was lesional scalp, especially alopecia totalis/universalis, that showed higher clonality than normal scalp. Many expanded lesional clones persisted during tofacitinib (in both scalp and blood).

TCR sequencing used cDNA made by reverse transcription of extracted RNA. Here immunoSEQ multiplex PCR was the method, and the copy in TCRdb shows in-frame clones only, minus some. This sample has roughly 230,000 clones, with approximately 40% found just once. This receptor was identified in a human donor with alopecia areata. Source: CD4+ T cells sorted from blood, taken around week 36, from a patient treated with tofacitinib. This chain joins TRBV7-2 and TRBJ2-3; no definite D call. For the CDR3, the DNA is TGTGCCAGCAGCTCACCCCTCAGTCGGTTGGCCACGCAGTATTTT. Encoded protein: CASSSPLSRLATQYF.